This T cell receptor (beta chain) was documented in a study of blood T cell repertoires in COVID-19. Study-wide context: T cells, B-cell-depleted T cells, or PBMCs provided the cDNA or gDNA that served as material.

Clones were read by immunoSEQ multiplex PCR, and TCRdb kept only the in-frame ones, dropping some. The sample holds about 76,000 clones, around 87% seen once. The length of the CDR3 is 16 residues. Per the germline V gene, CDR1 is DFQATT and CDR2 is SNEGSKA (reference sequence). With V trimmed by 3 bases and J by 1 base, 10 bases remained unmatched. This receptor was taken from a woman older than 75 with active or convalescent COVID-19. The chain links TRBV20-1 to TRBJ2-3; 7 bases agree with TRBD2. Sequences were obtained from peripheral blood. The CDR3 protein is CSASPPSGGRTDTQYF. DNA for the CDR3: TGCAGTGCTAGTCCCCCTAGCGGAGGTCGCACAGATACGCAGTATTTT.